The 13 T cell receptor beta chains below all came from one sample that was sequenced in a study of T-cell memory formation after mild COVID-19. TCRdb redid the calling of the 5' RACE reads with MiXCR, one entry per CDR3 protein. The table lists around 200,000 distinct CDR3 sequences, approximately 16% of them singletons. Input material: PBMCs or a T cell subset sorted from them (not recorded which). The receptors stem from an adult woman who had mild COVID-19 (a few samples of this study predate the infection). Cell type and time point are not known.

This clonotype was found a few times. The genes are TRBV4-1 and TRBJ2-1; TRBD1 aligns across 8 bases. The CDR3 runs 15 residues. Per germline, CDR1 MGHRA and CDR2 YSYEKL. With 2 bases clipped from V and 11 bases from J, the junction kept 11 bases outside the gene matches. CDR3: CASSQLWTGNVKQFF. The DNA for the CDR3 is TGCGCCAGCAGCCAACTATGGACAGGGAATGTTAAGCAGTTCTTC.

Many counts were recorded for this clonotype. The chain is built from TRBV20-1 and TRBJ1-4; 11 bases are a match to TRBD1. The V and J ends lost 0 bases and 7 bases, in that order; junction bases with no gene match: 4. Germline loops: CDR1 DFQATT, CDR2 SNEGSKA (reference sequence). The CDR3 runs 15 residues. The CDR3 DNA follows: TGCAGTGCTAGAGATCGGACAGGGGGCCGTGAAAAACTGTTTTTT. Encoded protein: CSARDRTGGREKLFF.

CDR3: CATSGGGRAQYF. The CDR3 nucleotides are TGTGCCACCAGTGGCGGGGGTAGGGCGCAGTATTTT. The chain uses TRBV24-1 and TRBJ2-3, with 7 nucleotides matching TRBD2. Looked up from germline, CDR1 is KGHDR and CDR2 is SFDVKD. This CDR3 contains 12 residues. The ends lost 5 bases at V and 10 bases at J; junction bases unmatched: 5.

In its sample, this clonotype was seen many times. This chain connects TRBV24-1 to TRBJ1-2, with D unclear. From germline, CDR1 is KGHDR and CDR2 SFDVKD. The CDR3 totals 11 residues. V shed 5 bases and J shed 6 bases, with 6 bases lying between them. The CDR3 nucleotides are TGTGCCACCAGTGGTCCTGATGGCTACACCTTC. It is translated as CATSGPDGYTF.

This clonotype was seen only a few times. The chain uses TRBV4-3 and TRBJ1-5, with D perhaps matching TRBD1 (6 bases). Germline V CDR1 and CDR2: LGHNA, YSLEER. This CDR3 region has 15 residues. V lost 1 base to trimming and J lost 7 bases, with 14 bases between them. CDR3 sequence (DNA): TGCGCCAGCAGCCAAGTAATTGGGACATTCCAGCCCCAGCATTTT. Translating it yields CASSQVIGTFQPQHF.

The chain recombines TRBV12-3 or TRBV12-4 with TRBJ2-7; 8 bases line up with TRBD1. This CDR3 has 14 amino acids. V gave up 6 bases and J gave up 0 bases; unmatched junction bases: 4. The CDR3 DNA sequence: TGTGCCAGCAGACCAACAGGGGGCTCCTACGAGCAGTACTTC. Translated: CASRPTGGSYEQYF.

V is TRBV24-1 and J is TRBJ2-3, with D perhaps TRBD2 (6 bases). CDR1 and CDR2 from the germline V gene are KGHDR and SFDVKD. This CDR3 contains 16 residues. Deletions cut 2 bases from V and 2 bases from J, with 13 bases between. The CDR3, as DNA: TGTGCCACCAGTGATTCGCAGCGGGCCCTCACAGATACGCAGTATTTT. This sequence encodes CATSDSQRALTDTQYF.

The CDR3: CASKLQGGDEKLFF. CDR3 bases: TGTGCCAGCAAGTTACAGGGGGGAGATGAAAAACTGTTTTTT. The chain combines TRBV2 with TRBJ1-4; 8 bases line up with TRBD1. Per the germline V gene, CDR1 is SNHLY and CDR2 is FYNNEI. The CDR3 extends over 14 amino acids. V lost 7 bases to trimming and J lost 6 bases; unmatched junction nucleotides: 7.

This clonotype was seen only a few times. The gene calls are TRBV7-3 and TRBJ2-3; 8 bases map to TRBD1. CDR1 and CDR2 from the germline V gene are SGHTA and FQGTGA. This CDR3 is built from 15 residues. V shed 0 bases, J shed 1 base, and the junction held 0 bases outside the gene matches. Written as DNA, the CDR3 is TGTGCCAGCAGCTTAACGGGACAGGGCACAGATACGCAGTATTTT. Translation gives CASSLTGQGTDTQYF.

The gene calls are TRBV7-2 and TRBJ2-3, with 11 bases lining up with TRBD1. The V gene's germline CDR1 is SGHTA and CDR2 FQGNSA. The CDR3 spans 15 residues. V was clipped by 8 bases and J by 3 bases; unmatched bases: 7. Written as DNA, the CDR3 is TGTGCCAGCCGCCGGGACAGGGGGTTTACAGATACGCAGTATTTT. This translates into CASRRDRGFTDTQYF. Full variable domain (missing parts from reference TRBV7-2 and TRBJ2-3): GAGVSQSPSNKVTEKGKDVELRCDPISGHTALYWYRQSLGQGLEFLIYFQGNSAPDKSGLPSDRFSAERTGGSVSTLTIQRTQQEDSAVYLCASRRDRGFTDTQYFGPGTRLTVL.

This clonotype came up a few times. The V call is TRBV18, the J call TRBJ2-6, with 9 bases that match TRBD2. CDR3 length: 17 residues. Germline V gene lookup returns CDR1 KGHSH and CDR2 LQKENI. V was pared by 5 bases and J by 0 bases, with 5 bases of the junction left unmatched. CDR3 amino acids: CASSKTSGSSGANVLTF. The CDR3 nucleotides are TGTGCCAGCTCAAAGACTAGCGGATCCTCTGGGGCCAACGTCCTGACTTTC. The complete variable domain, with remaining parts taken from reference TRBV18 and TRBJ2-6, reads NAGVMQNPRHLVRRRGQEARLRCSPMKGHSHVYWYRQLPEEGLKFMVYLQKENIIDESGMPKERFSAEFPKEGPSILRIQQVVRGDSAAYFCASSKTSGSSGANVLTFGAGSRLTVL.

This CDR3 reads CATSGSVYNEQFF. CDR3 bases: TGTGCCACCAGTGGATCCGTCTACAATGAGCAGTTCTTC. The rearrangement links TRBV24-1 to TRBJ2-1; D is uncertain. V was cut by 5 bases and J by 3 bases, with 7 bases left in between. The V gene's germline CDR1 is KGHDR and CDR2 SFDVKD. This CDR3 is built from 13 residues.

The chain recombines TRBV18 with TRBJ2-5; 12 bases match TRBD2. V was pared by 5 bases and J by 2 bases, with 9 bases of the junction left unmatched. This CDR3 has 17 residues. The germline V gene has CDR1 KGHSH and CDR2 LQKENI. As DNA, the CDR3 is TGTGCCAGCTCAGCTAGGACTAGCGGGGCACTTCAAGAGACCCAGTACTTC. It codes for CASSARTSGALQETQYF.